This passage covers 17 T cell receptor beta chains from one sample sequenced in a study of shared clonotypes between healthy human individuals. TCRdb's copy holds only in-frame clones and misses some; the assay was immunoSEQ multiplex PCR. The profile shows approximately 500,000 clones, roughly 80% of them singletons. The material sequenced was PBMCs. The receptor source for this set is a woman between 40 and 55 years old in good health. Some clones in this sample may be carry-over from other donors' samples.

The chain combines TRBV6-5 with TRBJ1-3, with D possibly matching TRBD1 (5 bases). Trimming stripped 8 bases from V and 5 bases from J, with 16 bases between. Germline loops: CDR1 MNHEY, CDR2 SVGAGI. The CDR3 has 14 residues. The CDR3 DNA follows: TGTGCCAGCTGTCAGACCAGGGAGAGAAACACCATATATTTT. Translated, it gives CASCQTRERNTIYF.

The V and J genes are TRBV7-6 and TRBJ2-1; D is unresolved. CDR1 is SGHVS, CDR2 FNYEAQ, per germline. Between the trimmed V and J ends, which lost 1 base and 4 bases, there was a span of 8 bases. This CDR3 is 14 amino acids long. CDR3 sequence: CASSLGGSYNEQFF. The CDR3 nucleotides are TGTGCCAGCAGCTTAGGCGGCAGTTACAATGAGCAGTTCTTC. Full variable domain (outside the CDR3, taken from reference TRBV7-6 and TRBJ2-1): GAGVSQSPRYKVTKRGQDVALRCDPISGHVSLYWYRQALGQGPEFLTYFNYEAQQDKSGLPNDRFSAERPEGSISTLTIQRTEQRDSAMYRCASSLGGSYNEQFFGPGTRLTVL.

V gene TRBV6-5 combines with J gene TRBJ2-2, with 8 positions matching TRBD2. This CDR3 has 13 residues. After removal of 8 bases from V and 3 bases from J, the junction contained 2 bases not matched to a gene. CDR1 and CDR2 (germline): MNHEY, SVGAGI. The CDR3 DNA reads TGTGCCAGCCGACTAGCGTACACCGGGGAGCTGTTTTTT. This codes for CASRLAYTGELFF.

With regard to this clone: Distinct nucleotide sequences in the sample also encode this CDR3. The rearrangement uses TRBV11-2 and TRBJ2-1; D is ambiguous. V lost 3 bases and J 0 bases, leaving 6 bases between the germline ends. The CDR3 has 14 amino acids. Germline assignment: CDR1 SGHAT and CDR2 FQNNGV. CDR3 sequence (DNA): TGTGCCAGCAGCTTCAGAGGCTCCTACAATGAGCAGTTCTTC. Translated, it gives CASSFRGSYNEQFF.

Concerning this clone: With a much larger clone just one base away, this may be a read error. The genes are TRBV30 and TRBJ2-5; 9 nucleotides agree with TRBD2. V shed 5 bases and J 6 bases; nucleotides not matched to a gene: 7. The CDR3 runs 13 residues. Germline V gene sequence: CDR1 GTSNPN, CDR2 SVGIG (reference sequence). This chain's CDR3 is CAWRRAGGQTQYF. CDR3 DNA: TGTGCCTGGCGCCGGGCGGGGGGGCAGACCCAGTACTTC. Together with reference TRBV30 and TRBJ2-5, the CDR3 gives the full variable domain: SQTIHQWPATLVQPVGSPLSLECTVEGTSNPNLYWYRQAAGRGLQLLFYSVGIGQISSEVPQNLSASRPQDRQFILSSKKLLLSDSGFYLCAWRRAGGQTQYFGPGTRLLVL.

As regards this clone: Since a much larger clone is just one base distant, this may be a read error. CDR3 nucleotide sequence: TGTGCCAGCAGCCACGAAACTGGGGGCGCGGGGAACTATGGCTACACCTTC. This sequence encodes CASSHETGGAGNYGYTF. This chain connects TRBV4-2 to TRBJ1-2, with a possible D match to TRBD1 (6 bases). CDR3 size: 17 residues. CDR1 is LGHNA and CDR2 is YNFKEQ in the germline V gene. V gave up 3 bases and J gave up 2 bases, with 19 bases separating them.

The chain carries TRBV28 and TRBJ2-1; D may be TRBD2 (6 bases). The CDR3 sequence is 14 residues long. Germline V CDR1 and CDR2: MDHEN, SYDVKM. V was pared by 4 bases and J by 3 bases, with 10 bases between. The CDR3 DNA is TGTGCCAGCAGTTATGGGACTCGCTACAATGAGCAGTTCTTC. Its protein is CASSYGTRYNEQFF.

This clone occurred a few times. Other nucleotide sequences from this sample produce the same CDR3. The chain combines TRBV5-1 with TRBJ2-7; no clear D. Germline V gene data show CDR1 as SGHRS and CDR2 as YFSETQ. The ends were cut back, 0 bases at V and 4 bases at J, with 2 bases in the middle. The CDR3 has 11 amino acids. The CDR3 coding sequence is TGCGCCAGCAGCTTGGGATACGAGCAGTACTTC. Encoded protein: CASSLGYEQYF. The full variable domain, rest sourced from reference TRBV5-1 and TRBJ2-7, is KAGVTQTPRYLIKTRGQQVTLSCSPISGHRSVSWYQQTPGQGLQFLFEYFSETQRNKGNFPGRFSGRQFSNSRSEMNVSTLELGDSALYLCASSLGYEQYFGPGTRLTVT.

A word on this clone: One end of the junction fails to match germline, which may point to a read error. The V call is TRBV4-1, the J call TRBJ1-1; D is perhaps TRBD1 (6 bases). This CDR3 comprises 14 residues. Germline CDR1 is MGHRA and CDR2 is YSYEKL. Written as DNA, the CDR3 is TGCGCCAGCAGCCGGGGACATGGGAACAATGAAGCTTTCTTT. This gives the protein CASSRGHGNNEAFF.

The rearrangement joins TRBV29-1 to TRBJ1-1; 7 bases are shared with TRBD1. Germline V gene lookup returns CDR1 SQVTM and CDR2 ANQGSEA. V lost 6 bases to trimming and J lost 6 bases; unmatched junction nucleotides: 13. This CDR3 comprises 14 residues. The CDR3 spells CSVPRGGVGPEAFF. The DNA of the CDR3 is TGCAGCGTACCCAGGGGGGGGGTTGGTCCTGAAGCTTTCTTT.

Only a few counts were recorded for this clone. The chain links TRBV5-5 to TRBJ2-7, with D possibly TRBD2 on 6 matching bases. Germline V CDR1 and CDR2: SGHKS, YYEKEE (reference sequence). The CDR3 extends over 14 amino acids. Trimming took off 2 bases at V and 3 bases at J, with 12 bases between the two ends. CDR3 sequence reads: CASSLGGVGYEQYF. The CDR3 region has the DNA TGTGCCAGCAGCTTAGGCGGGGTCGGCTACGAGCAGTACTTC.

The chain employs TRBV27 and TRBJ1-5; possible D gene TRBD1, 6 bases. Per the germline V gene, CDR1 is MNHEY and CDR2 is SMNVEV (reference sequence). V gave up 7 bases and J gave up 6 bases, with 19 bases separating them. The CDR3 is 15 amino acids. The CDR3 bases are TGTGCCAGCACACCCTCACAGGGAATCGGTCAGCCCCAGCATTTT. It yields the protein CASTPSQGIGQPQHF.

This chain links TRBV13 with TRBJ2-7; D tentatively reads TRBD1 or TRBD2 (5 bases each). The germline gives CDR1 PRHDT, CDR2 FYEKMQ (reference sequence). Deletions cut 3 bases from V and 4 bases from J, with 16 bases between. The CDR3 sequence is 15 residues long. The CDR3 spells CASSFNPGRPYEQYF. DNA of the CDR3: TGTGCCAGCAGCTTTAACCCGGGACGGCCGTACGAGCAGTACTTC.

The CDR3 region is CASSSRQGFDEQYF. The DNA for the CDR3 is TGTGCCAGTAGTAGTAGACAGGGTTTTGACGAGCAGTACTTC. This chain joins TRBV19 and TRBJ2-7, with TRBD1 matching 7 bases. Germline values: CDR1 LNHDA, CDR2 SQIVND (reference sequence). Unmatched junction bases numbered 8, after V lost 4 bases and J lost 5 bases. The CDR3 loop spans 14 amino acids.

The chain is built from TRBV7-2 and TRBJ2-6; TRBD1 might be the D (6 bases). The germline V gene encodes CDR1 SGHTA and CDR2 FQGNSA. The CDR3 is 18 residues long. Between the trimmed V and J ends, which lost 1 base and 3 bases, there was a span of 16 bases. The CDR3 sequence: CASSLGGGRGVGANVLTF. CDR3 in DNA: TGTGCCAGCAGCTTAGGAGGCGGCAGGGGTGTTGGGGCCAACGTCCTGACTTTC.

This chain uses TRBV28 with TRBJ1-5, with D uncertain. Per the germline V gene, CDR1 is MDHEN and CDR2 is SYDVKM. The V and J ends lost 3 bases and 4 bases respectively, with 16 bases between them. The CDR3 covers 16 residues. As DNA, the CDR3 is TGTGCCAGCAGTTTTCATTTTCAGACTAGGAATCAGCCCCAGCATTTT. Its translation is CASSFHFQTRNQPQHF.

The genes are TRBV5-1 and TRBJ2-2; D is unresolved. Germline V gene lookup returns CDR1 SGHRS and CDR2 YFSETQ. V dropped 3 bases and J dropped 5 bases, with 8 bases sitting between them. The CDR3 runs 13 residues. CDR3 sequence reads: CASSSQPTGELFF. In nucleotides, the CDR3 is TGCGCCAGCAGCTCACAGCCAACCGGGGAGCTGTTTTTT.